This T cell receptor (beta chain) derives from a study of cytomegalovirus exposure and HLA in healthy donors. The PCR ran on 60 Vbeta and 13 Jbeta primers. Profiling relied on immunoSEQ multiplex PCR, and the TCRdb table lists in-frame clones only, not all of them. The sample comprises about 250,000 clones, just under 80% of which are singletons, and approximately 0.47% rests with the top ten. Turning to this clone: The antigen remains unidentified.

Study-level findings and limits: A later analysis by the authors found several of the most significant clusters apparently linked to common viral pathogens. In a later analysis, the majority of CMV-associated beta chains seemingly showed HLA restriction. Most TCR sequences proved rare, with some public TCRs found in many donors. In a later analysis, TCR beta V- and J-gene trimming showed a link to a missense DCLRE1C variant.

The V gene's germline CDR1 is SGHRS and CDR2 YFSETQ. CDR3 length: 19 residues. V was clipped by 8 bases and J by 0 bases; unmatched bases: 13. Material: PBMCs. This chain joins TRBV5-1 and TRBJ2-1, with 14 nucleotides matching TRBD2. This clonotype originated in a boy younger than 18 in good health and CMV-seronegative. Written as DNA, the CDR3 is TGCGCCAGTTCCGGACTAGCGGGAGGTCCAGGGAGCTCCTACAATGAGCAGTTCTTC. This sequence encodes CASSGLAGGPGSSYNEQFF.